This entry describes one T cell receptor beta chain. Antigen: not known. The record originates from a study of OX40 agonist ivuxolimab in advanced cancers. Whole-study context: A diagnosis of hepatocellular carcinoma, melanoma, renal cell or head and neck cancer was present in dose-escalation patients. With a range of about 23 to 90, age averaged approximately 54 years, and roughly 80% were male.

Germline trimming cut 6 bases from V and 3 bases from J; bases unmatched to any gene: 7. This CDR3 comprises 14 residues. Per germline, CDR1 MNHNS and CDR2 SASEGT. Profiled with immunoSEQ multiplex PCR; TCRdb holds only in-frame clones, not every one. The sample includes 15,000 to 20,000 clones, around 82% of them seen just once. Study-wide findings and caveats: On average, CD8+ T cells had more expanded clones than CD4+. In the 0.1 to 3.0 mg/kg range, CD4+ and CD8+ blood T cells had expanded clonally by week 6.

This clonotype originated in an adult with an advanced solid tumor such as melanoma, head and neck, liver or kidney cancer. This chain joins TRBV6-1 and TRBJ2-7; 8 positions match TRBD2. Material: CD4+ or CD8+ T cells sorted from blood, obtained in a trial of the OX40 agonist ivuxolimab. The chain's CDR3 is CASRTSGSFYEQYF. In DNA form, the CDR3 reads TGTGCCAGCAGGACCAGCGGGAGTTTCTACGAGCAGTACTTC.